Listed below are T cell receptor beta chains from one sample, sequenced in a study of cytomegalovirus exposure and HLA in healthy donors. Sequenced by immunoSEQ multiplex PCR; TCRdb stores in-frame clones only, minus some. Among tens of thousands of clones listed, 75% to 95% were seen once. Sequencing was performed on PBMCs. These receptors were collected from a woman aged 25 to 39 in good health and CMV-seronegative. CDR3s include the opening cysteine and the closing phenylalanine or tryptophan. Fields, in order: J gene, clone size, V gene, D gene, CDR3 protein, CDR3 DNA. D genes are given only for firm matches. Some rows mark clone size as missing; the rest say once, few, many or name a class of expanded clone.

TRBJ2-7	-	TRBV7-6	-	CASSLVGMGWTDNPYEQYF	TGTGCCAGCAGCTTAGTAGGCATGGGGTGGACAGATAATCCCTACGAGCAGTACTTC
TRBJ2-5	-	TRBV5-4	-	CASSPYGGGSQETQYF	TGTGCCAGCAGCCCCTATGGAGGCGGCAGCCAAGAGACCCAGTACTTC
TRBJ2-1	once	TRBV9	-	CASSVGGRRANNEQFF	TGTGCCAGCAGCGTAGGAGGGCGGAGGGCCAACAATGAGCAGTTCTTC
TRBJ2-5	-	TRBV5-4	TRBD2	CASSLAVASGTQETQYF	TGTGCCAGCAGCTTGGCGGTGGCTAGCGGAACTCAAGAGACCCAGTACTTC
TRBJ2-1	-	TRBV27	-	CASSFPGLDEQFF	TGTGCCAGCAGTTTTCCGGGACTCGATGAGCAGTTCTTC
TRBJ1-4	-	TRBV30	TRBD1	CAWSEGTGDEKLFF	TGTGCCTGGAGTGAGGGGACAGGGGATGAAAAACTGTTTTTT
TRBJ2-5	once	TRBV9	-	CASSATGTHQETQYF	TGTGCCAGCAGCGCCACAGGGACACACCAAGAGACCCAGTACTTC
TRBJ2-1	-	TRBV18	TRBD2	CASSQTGLAENEQFF	TGTGCCAGCTCACAGACGGGACTAGCGGAGAATGAGCAGTTCTTC
TRBJ1-1	-	TRBV19	TRBD1	CASSTTWTGNEAFF	TGTGCCAGTAGTACAACTTGGACAGGGAATGAAGCTTTCTTT
TRBJ1-2	-	TRBV18	TRBD1	CASSPEATGRLNGYTF	TGTGCCAGCTCACCAGAGGCGACAGGGCGTCTGAATGGCTACACCTTC
TRBJ1-1	-	TRBV4-1	-	CASSHAPIVRGQMNTEAFF	TGCGCCAGCAGCCATGCCCCAATTGTCAGGGGTCAGATGAACACTGAAGCTTTCTTT
TRBJ2-3	-	TRBV6-1	-	CASSGGVRRGTDTQYF	TGTGCCAGCAGTGGAGGGGTACGGAGGGGCACAGATACGCAGTATTTT
TRBJ2-5	-	TRBV5-6	-	CASSSSRGRRQETQYF	TGTGCCAGCAGCTCTTCCCGGGGGAGGAGACAAGAGACCCAGTACTTC
TRBJ1-1	-	TRBV7-2	-	CASRRALEAFF	TGTGCCAGCAGGAGAGCGCTTGAAGCTTTCTTT
TRBJ1-2	-	TRBV7-3	TRBD1	CASSTGQGGIGGYTF	TGTGCCAGCAGCACCGGACAGGGAGGAATAGGGGGCTACACCTTC
TRBJ1-5	-	TRBV7-2	-	CASSGLGGAGGNQPQHF	TGTGCCAGCAGTGGTCTCGGGGGGGCAGGCGGCAATCAGCCCCAGCATTTT
TRBJ2-3	-	TRBV5-1	TRBD2	CASSFSSSGTGDTQYF	TGCGCCAGCAGCTTCTCATCTAGCGGGACCGGAGATACGCAGTATTTT
TRBJ1-2	-	TRBV5-6	-	CASSLEEIAYGYTF	TGTGCCAGCAGCTTAGAGGAGATAGCCTATGGCTACACCTTC